Presented here are 10 T cell receptor beta chains from one specimen sequenced in a study of T-cell memory formation after mild COVID-19. TCRdb re-analysed the 5' RACE reads in MiXCR, keeping a single row per CDR3 protein. The data show about 280,000 distinct CDR3 sequences, with approximately 8% seen just once and about 20% held by the top ten. The specimen was PBMCs or a T cell subset sorted from them (not recorded which). The receptors were sampled from a man younger than 35 who had mild COVID-19 (a few samples of this study predate the infection). Cell type and time point are not known.

The sample holds many counts of this clonotype. The V gene is TRBV30, the J gene TRBJ2-7, with a weak D call TRBD2 (7 bases). Germline V gene data show CDR1 as GTSNPN and CDR2 as SVGIG (reference sequence). Trimming removed 4 bases at V and 5 bases at J, with 12 bases between. The CDR3 loop spans 12 amino acids. The CDR3 DNA reads TGTGCCTGGAACAGGGAGGGCGACGAGCAGTACTTC. Protein sequence: CAWNREGDEQYF.

The table lists this clonotype with a few counts. V usage is TRBV6-4 and J usage is TRBJ2-1; 11 nucleotides match TRBD2. This CDR3 is built from 15 residues. The J segment lost 10 bases and the V segment lost 0 bases, leaving 5 bases of the junction unmatched. Germline V CDR1 and CDR2: MRHNA, SNTAGT. CDR3 sequence reads: CASSDSSGGAEEQFF. The CDR3 coding sequence is TGTGCCAGCAGTGACTCTAGCGGGGGGGCCGAGGAGCAGTTCTTC.

The V call is TRBV2, the J call TRBJ1-2; D is unresolved. CDR1 is SNHLY and CDR2 is FYNNEI in the germline V gene. Trimming removed 6 bases from V and 3 bases from J, with 14 bases in between. The CDR3 consists of 14 residues. For the CDR3, the DNA is TGTGCCAGCAGGGGTTCGTGGGCGGACTATGGCTACACCTTC. Protein product: CASRGSWADYGYTF.

This clonotype was found many times. The V call is TRBV7-2, the J call TRBJ2-3, with 9 nucleotides matching TRBD2. This CDR3 comprises 15 residues. The V and J ends lost 5 bases and 4 bases, in that order; junction bases with no gene match: 7. CDR1 is SGHTA, CDR2 FQGNSA, per germline. The CDR3 loop reads CASSRFSGGPDTQYF. As DNA, the CDR3 is TGTGCCAGCAGCCGATTTAGCGGGGGCCCAGATACGCAGTATTTT.

This clonotype was seen a handful of times. V gene TRBV5-1 combines with J gene TRBJ1-2; D is ambiguous. CDR3 length equals 12 residues. Trimming took off 5 bases at V and 6 bases at J, with 11 bases between the two ends. CDR1 and CDR2 (germline): SGHRS, YFSETQ. CDR3 in DNA: TGCGCCAGCAGGGAGCCCGGAAATGGCTACACCTTC. Protein: CASREPGNGYTF.

The V gene is TRBV4-2, the J gene TRBJ2-5; 10 bases line up with TRBD2. Germline V gene sequence: CDR1 LGHNA, CDR2 YNFKEQ. The CDR3 length is 17 residues. V lost 0 bases and J lost 7; bases outside the gene matches: 11. Here the CDR3 DNA reads TGTGCCAGCAGCCAAGACGTAGCGGGGGGCCAATTTAGGACCCAGTACTTC. This encodes CASSQDVAGGQFRTQYF.

This clonotype was seen ten or more times. The V and J genes are TRBV12-3 or TRBV12-4 and TRBJ2-1; tentatively, D is TRBD1 (5 bases). Trimming took off 3 bases at V and 1 base at J, with 7 bases between the two ends. CDR3 length equals 14 residues. The CDR3 DNA follows: TGTGCCAGCAGTTTCCAGGGATCCTACAATGAGCAGTTCTTC. Translation gives CASSFQGSYNEQFF.

This clonotype was observed many times. The chain carries TRBV2 and TRBJ2-7; perhaps TRBD1 as D (6 bases). From germline, CDR1 is SNHLY and CDR2 FYNNEI. This CDR3 spans 15 amino acids. V shed 7 bases and J shed 2 bases, with 18 bases lying between them. This CDR3 reads CASTSLDSLPYEQYF. CDR3 in DNA: TGTGCCAGCACCTCATTGGACAGTCTCCCCTACGAGCAGTACTTC.

Only a few counts were recorded for this clonotype. This chain connects TRBV5-1 to TRBJ2-7; 11 bases are a match to TRBD1. This CDR3 spans 14 amino acids. V lost 3 bases, J lost 5 bases, and 4 bases stayed unmatched. Germline assignment: CDR1 SGHRS and CDR2 YFSETQ. The CDR3 loop is CASSSGQGDNEQYF. The CDR3 DNA is TGCGCCAGCAGCTCGGGACAGGGGGACAACGAGCAGTACTTC. Filled out from reference TRBV5-1 and TRBJ2-7, the complete variable domain reads KAGVTQTPRYLIKTRGQQVTLSCSPISGHRSVSWYQQTPGQGLQFLFEYFSETQRNKGNFPGRFSGRQFSNSRSEMNVSTLELGDSALYLCASSSGQGDNEQYFGPGTRLTVT.

Only a few counts were recorded for this clonotype. V gene TRBV5-6 combines with J gene TRBJ1-2; D unclear. The ends were cut back, 3 bases at V and 0 bases at J, with 15 bases in the middle. Germline lookup yields CDR1 SGHDT and CDR2 YYEEEE. This CDR3 region has 16 residues. This CDR3 is CASSSLGSYANYGYTF. CDR3 DNA sequence: TGTGCCAGCAGCTCTCTTGGGTCCTATGCTAACTATGGCTACACCTTC.